Listed here are 2 T cell receptor beta chains from one sample, sequenced in a study of cytomegalovirus exposure and HLA in healthy donors. Generated by immunoSEQ multiplex PCR, the TCRdb table keeps only in-frame clones and is missing some. The table records tens of thousands of clones, around 94% of them present only once. The source material was PBMCs. All receptors come from a woman between 18 and 30 years old in good health and CMV-seronegative.

This clone has only one observation. This sequence joins TRBV6-5 and TRBJ1-4; D unresolved. The CDR3 length is 13 residues. The V gene lost 0 bases and the J gene lost 7 bases, with 6 bases spanning the gap. Germline V gives CDR1 MNHEY, CDR2 SVGAGI. The CDR3 DNA reads TGTGCCAGCAGTTACTCCGGTCCTGAAAAACTGTTTTTT. It yields the protein CASSYSGPEKLFF.

The V and J genes are TRBV5-5 and TRBJ2-3; 8 nucleotides match TRBD1. The trim removed 4 bases at V and 2 bases at J, leaving 6 bases unmatched. The germline CDR1 and CDR2 sequences are SGHKS and YYEKEE (reference sequence). The CDR3 is 15 amino acids. CDR3 nucleotide sequence: TGTGCCAGCAGCAGGGACAGGTGGTTCACAGATACGCAGTATTTT. Translated, it gives CASSRDRWFTDTQYF.